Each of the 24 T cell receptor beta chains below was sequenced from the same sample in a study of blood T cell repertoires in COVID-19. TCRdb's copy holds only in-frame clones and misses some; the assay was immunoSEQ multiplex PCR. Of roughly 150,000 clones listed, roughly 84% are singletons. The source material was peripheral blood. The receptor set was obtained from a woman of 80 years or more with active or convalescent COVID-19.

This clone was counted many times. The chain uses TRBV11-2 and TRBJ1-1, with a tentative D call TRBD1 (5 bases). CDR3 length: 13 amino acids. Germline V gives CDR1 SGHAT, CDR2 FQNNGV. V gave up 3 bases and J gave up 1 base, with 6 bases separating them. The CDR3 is CASSFDRNTEAFF. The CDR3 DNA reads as TGTGCCAGCAGCTTTGACAGGAACACTGAAGCTTTCTTT.

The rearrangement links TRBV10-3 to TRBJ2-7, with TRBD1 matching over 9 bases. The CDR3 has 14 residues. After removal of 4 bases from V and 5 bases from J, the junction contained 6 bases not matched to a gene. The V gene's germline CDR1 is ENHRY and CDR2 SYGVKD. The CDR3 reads CAISASGTGHEQYF. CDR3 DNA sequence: TGTGCCATCAGTGCCTCCGGGACAGGGCACGAGCAGTACTTC.

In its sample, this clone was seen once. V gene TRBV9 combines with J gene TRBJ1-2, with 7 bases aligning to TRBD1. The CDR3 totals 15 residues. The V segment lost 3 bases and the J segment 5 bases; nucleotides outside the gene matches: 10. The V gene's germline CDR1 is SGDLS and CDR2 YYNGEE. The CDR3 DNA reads TGTGCCAGCAGCGAAGGCCCGGACAGGCCTTATGGCTACACCTTC. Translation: CASSEGPDRPYGYTF.

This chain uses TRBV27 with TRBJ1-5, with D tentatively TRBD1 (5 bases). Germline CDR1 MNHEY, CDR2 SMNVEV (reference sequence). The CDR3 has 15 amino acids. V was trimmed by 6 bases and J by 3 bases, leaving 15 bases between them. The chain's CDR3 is CASSWGGTNNQPQHF. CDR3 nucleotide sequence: TGTGCCAGCAGCTGGGGGGGGACTAACAATCAGCCCCAGCATTTT.

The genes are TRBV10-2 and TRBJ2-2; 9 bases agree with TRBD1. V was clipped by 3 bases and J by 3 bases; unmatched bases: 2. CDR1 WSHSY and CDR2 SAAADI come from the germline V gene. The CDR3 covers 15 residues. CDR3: CASSEQGAYTGELFF. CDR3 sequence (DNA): TGCGCCAGCAGTGAACAGGGGGCTTACACCGGGGAGCTGTTTTTT.

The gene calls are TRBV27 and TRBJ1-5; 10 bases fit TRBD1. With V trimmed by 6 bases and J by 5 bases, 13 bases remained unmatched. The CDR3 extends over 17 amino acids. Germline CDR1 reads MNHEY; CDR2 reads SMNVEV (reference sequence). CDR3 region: CASRAFPGQGIYQPQHF. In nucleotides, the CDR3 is TGTGCCAGCAGAGCATTCCCGGGACAGGGGATTTATCAGCCCCAGCATTTT.

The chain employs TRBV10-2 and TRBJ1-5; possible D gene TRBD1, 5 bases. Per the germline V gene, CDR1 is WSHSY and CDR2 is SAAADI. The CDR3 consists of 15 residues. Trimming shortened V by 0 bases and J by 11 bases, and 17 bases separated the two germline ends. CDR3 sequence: CASSESGEGGAAQHF. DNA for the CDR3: TGCGCCAGCAGTGAGTCGGGGGAGGGAGGGGCGGCCCAGCATTTT.

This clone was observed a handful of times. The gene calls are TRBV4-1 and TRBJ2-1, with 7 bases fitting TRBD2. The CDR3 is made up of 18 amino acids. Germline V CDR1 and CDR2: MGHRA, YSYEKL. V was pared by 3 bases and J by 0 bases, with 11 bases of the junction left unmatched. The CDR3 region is CASSQEPGDYYSYNEQFF. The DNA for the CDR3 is TGCGCCAGCAGCCAGGAACCGGGGGACTACTACTCCTACAATGAGCAGTTCTTC.

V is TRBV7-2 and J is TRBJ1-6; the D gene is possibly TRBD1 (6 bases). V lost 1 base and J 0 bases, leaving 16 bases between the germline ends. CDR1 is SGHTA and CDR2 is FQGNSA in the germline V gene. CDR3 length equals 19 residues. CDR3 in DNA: TGTGCCAGCAGCTTAGGCTGGACAGCAAGGAGCTCCTATAATTCACCCCTCCACTTT. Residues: CASSLGWTARSSYNSPLHF.

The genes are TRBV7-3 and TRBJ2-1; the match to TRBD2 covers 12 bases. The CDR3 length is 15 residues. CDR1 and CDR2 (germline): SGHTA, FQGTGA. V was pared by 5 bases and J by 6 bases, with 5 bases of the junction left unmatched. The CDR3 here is CASSPTSGRINEQFF. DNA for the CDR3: TGTGCCAGCAGCCCCACTAGCGGGAGGATCAATGAGCAGTTCTTC. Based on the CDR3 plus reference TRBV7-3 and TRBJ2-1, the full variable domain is GAGVSQTPSNKVTEKGKYVELRCDPISGHTALYWYRQSLGQGPEFLIYFQGTGAADDSGLPNDRFFAVRPEGSVSTLKIQRTERGDSAVYLCASSPTSGRINEQFFGPGTRLTVL.

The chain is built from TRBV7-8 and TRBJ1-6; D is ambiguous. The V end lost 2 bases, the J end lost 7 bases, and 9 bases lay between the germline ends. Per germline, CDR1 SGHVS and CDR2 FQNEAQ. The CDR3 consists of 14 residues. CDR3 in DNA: TGTGCCAGCAGCTTACAGGCGCTAAATTCACCCCTCCACTTT. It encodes CASSLQALNSPLHF.

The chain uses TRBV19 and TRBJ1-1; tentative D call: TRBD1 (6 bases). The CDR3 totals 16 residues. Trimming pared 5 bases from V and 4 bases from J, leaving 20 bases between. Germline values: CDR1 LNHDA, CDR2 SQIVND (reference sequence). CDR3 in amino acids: CASSPESGGAITEAFF. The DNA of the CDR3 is TGTGCCAGTAGTCCCGAGTCTGGGGGCGCGATCACTGAAGCTTTCTTT.

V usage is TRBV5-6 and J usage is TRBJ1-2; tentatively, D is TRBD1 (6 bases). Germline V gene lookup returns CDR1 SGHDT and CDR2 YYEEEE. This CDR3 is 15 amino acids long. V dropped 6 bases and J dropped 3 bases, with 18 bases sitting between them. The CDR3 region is CASNLLGQSDYGYTF. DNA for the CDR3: TGTGCCAGCAACCTCCTAGGACAGTCGGACTATGGCTACACCTTC.

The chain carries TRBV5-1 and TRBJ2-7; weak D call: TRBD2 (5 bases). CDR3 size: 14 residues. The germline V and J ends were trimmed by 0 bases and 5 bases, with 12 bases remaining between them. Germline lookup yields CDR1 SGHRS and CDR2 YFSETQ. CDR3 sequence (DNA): TGCGCCAGCAGCTTGGCTCGGGGTCTGGACGAGCAGTACTTC. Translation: CASSLARGLDEQYF.

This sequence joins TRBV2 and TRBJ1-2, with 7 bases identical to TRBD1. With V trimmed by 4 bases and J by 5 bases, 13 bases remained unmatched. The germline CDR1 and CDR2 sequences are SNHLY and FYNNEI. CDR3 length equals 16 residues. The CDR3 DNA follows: TGTGCCAGCAGTGTAATCCGGAGACAGGGACTGTATGGCTACACCTTC. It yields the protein CASSVIRRQGLYGYTF.

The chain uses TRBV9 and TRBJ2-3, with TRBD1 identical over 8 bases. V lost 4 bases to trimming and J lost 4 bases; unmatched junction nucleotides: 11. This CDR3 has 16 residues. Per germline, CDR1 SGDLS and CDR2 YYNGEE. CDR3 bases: TGTGCCAGCAGCAAAGGACAGGGAGGAGCGGCAGATACGCAGTATTTT. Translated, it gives CASSKGQGGAADTQYF.

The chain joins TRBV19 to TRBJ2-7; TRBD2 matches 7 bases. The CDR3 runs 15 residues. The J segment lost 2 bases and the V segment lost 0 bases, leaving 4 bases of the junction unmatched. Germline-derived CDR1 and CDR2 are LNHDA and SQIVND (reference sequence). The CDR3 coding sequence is TGTGCCAGTAGTATAGAACTAGCGAGCCCCTACGAGCAGTACTTC. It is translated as CASSIELASPYEQYF.

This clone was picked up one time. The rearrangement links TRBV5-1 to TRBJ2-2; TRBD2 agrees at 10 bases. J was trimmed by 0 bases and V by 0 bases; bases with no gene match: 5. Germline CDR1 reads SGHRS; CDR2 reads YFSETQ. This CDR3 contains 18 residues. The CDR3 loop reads CASSLVPAGGANTGELFF. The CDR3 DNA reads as TGCGCCAGCAGCTTGGTGCCAGCGGGAGGGGCGAACACCGGGGAGCTGTTTTTT.

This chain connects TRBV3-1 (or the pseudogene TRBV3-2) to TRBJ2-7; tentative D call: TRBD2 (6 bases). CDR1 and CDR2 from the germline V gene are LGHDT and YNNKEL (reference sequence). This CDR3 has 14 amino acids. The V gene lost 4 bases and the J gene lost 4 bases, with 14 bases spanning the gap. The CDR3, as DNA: TGTGCCAGCAGCCGACAAGGGAGGATTTACGAGCAGTACTTC. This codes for CASSRQGRIYEQYF.

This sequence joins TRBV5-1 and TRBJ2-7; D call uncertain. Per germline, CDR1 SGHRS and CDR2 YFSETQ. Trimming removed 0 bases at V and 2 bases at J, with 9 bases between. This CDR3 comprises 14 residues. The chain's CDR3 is CASSLAVPAYEQYF. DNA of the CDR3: TGCGCCAGCAGCTTGGCGGTTCCGGCCTACGAGCAGTACTTC.

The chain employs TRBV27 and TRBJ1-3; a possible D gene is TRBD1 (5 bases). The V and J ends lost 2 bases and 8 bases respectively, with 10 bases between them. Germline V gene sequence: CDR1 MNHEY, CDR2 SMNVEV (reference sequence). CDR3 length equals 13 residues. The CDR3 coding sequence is TGTGCCAGCAGTTTAGGACCGGGGGACACCATATATTTT. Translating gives CASSLGPGDTIYF.

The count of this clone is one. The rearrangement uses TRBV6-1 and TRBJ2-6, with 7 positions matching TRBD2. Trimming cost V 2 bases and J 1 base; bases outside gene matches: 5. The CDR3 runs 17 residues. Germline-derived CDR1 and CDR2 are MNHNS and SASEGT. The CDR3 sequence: CASSENGGYSGANVLTF. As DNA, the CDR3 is TGTGCCAGCAGTGAAAACGGGGGGTATTCTGGGGCCAACGTCCTGACTTTC.

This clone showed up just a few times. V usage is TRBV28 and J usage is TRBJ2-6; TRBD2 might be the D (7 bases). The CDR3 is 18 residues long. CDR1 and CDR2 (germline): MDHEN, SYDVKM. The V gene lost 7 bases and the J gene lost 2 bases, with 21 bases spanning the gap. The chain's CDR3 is CASKKRGGAMAGANVLTF. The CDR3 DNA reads TGTGCCAGCAAAAAACGTGGGGGGGCGATGGCTGGGGCCAACGTCCTGACTTTC.

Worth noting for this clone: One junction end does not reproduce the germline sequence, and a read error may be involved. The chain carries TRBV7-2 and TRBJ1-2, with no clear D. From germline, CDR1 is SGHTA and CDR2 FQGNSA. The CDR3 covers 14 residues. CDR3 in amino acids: CAGSLDGINYGYTF. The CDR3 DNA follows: TGTGCCGGCAGCTTGGACGGGATTAACTATGGCTACACCTTC.